The present T cell receptor (beta chain) was sequenced within a study of shared clonotypes between healthy human individuals. Study results and limitations: Larger estimated richness was generally recorded for naive subsets relative to memory subsets.

TCRdb keeps only in-frame clones here, not all; method: immunoSEQ multiplex PCR. The sample lists about 2.1 million clones, about 93% occurring once. The V gene lost 4 bases and the J gene lost 0 bases, with 13 bases spanning the gap. There are 16 residues in the CDR3. The germline V gene has CDR1 LNHNV and CDR2 YYDKDF (reference sequence). Naive CD8 cells lacked CD45RO and underwent positive selection for CCR7, leaving out terminally differentiated effector memory CD45RA+ cells. Everyone who donated was a Caucasian adult who lived in Nashville, Tennessee. Concerning this clone itself: Its antigen is undetermined.

This TCR came from a man aged 18 to 35 in good health. Some clones in this sample may be carry-over from other donors' samples. V is TRBV15 and J is TRBJ1-3; D uncertain. Sequencing was carried out using naive CD8+ T cells from PBMCs. The CDR3 nucleotides are TGTGCCACCAGCACGACCCCCCGCAGCTCTGGAAACACCATATATTTT. It translates to CATSTTPRSSGNTIYF.